This TCR beta chain was recovered during a study of naive CD8 T cells in extremely preterm neonates. Trimming took off 3 bases at V and 7 bases at J, with 10 bases between the two ends. This CDR3 spans 11 amino acids. CDR1 is DFQATT and CDR2 is SNEGSKA in the germline V gene (reference sequence). About this clone: Its specificity is unknown.

The repertoire was sequenced with immunoSEQ multiplex PCR; TCRdb's copy has only in-frame clones and lacks some. Here the sample spans 7,500 to 9,500 clones, around 98% being singletons. Study-level points and caveats: Term neonates about 0.4%, young children about 0.027%, adults about 0.0091%; preterm neonates shared approximately 2.5%. iChao1 richness was lowest in preterm neonates, significantly versus all ages.

Cord blood came from elective full-term cesareans at 37-41 weeks without labor or membrane rupture. The sample holds sorted live naive CD8+ CD45RA+CCR7+ T cells. This chain connects TRBV20-1 to TRBJ2-7; a weak D match, TRBD2 (5 bases). The sequenced sample was naive CD8+ T cells from cord blood. The TCR comes from a newborn in good health. The CDR3 reads CSASRGREQYF. Written as DNA, the CDR3 is TGCAGTGCTAGCCGGGGTAGGGAGCAGTACTTC.